Shown below are 8 T cell receptor beta chains from a single sample sequenced in a study of T cells in Graves' hyperthyroidism and ophthalmopathy. RNA transcripts were the template for amplifying TCR beta CDR3 regions. RT-PCR in the first round (using the HTBI primer set) targeted the TCR CDR3. TCRdb re-called the multiplex PCR reads with MiXCR, one entry per CDR3 protein. The sample carries about 680,000 distinct CDR3 sequences, around a third recorded once. The sequenced sample was blood. These receptors originate from a woman between 40 and 55 years old with Graves' hyperthyroidism.

This clonotype appeared many times. J is TRBJ2-2 and V is TRBV7-3; 10 bases are shared with TRBD2. The CDR3 is made up of 17 amino acids. Germline values: CDR1 SGHTA, CDR2 FQGTGA. J lost 7 bases, V lost 2 bases, and 10 bases had no gene match. Written as DNA, the CDR3 is TGTGCCAGCAGCTTAGCTAGCGGGAGCCGATTTGACGGGGAGCTGTTTTTT. This encodes CASSLASGSRFDGELFF.

V gene TRBV7-2 combines with J gene TRBJ1-3; D ambiguous. This CDR3 comprises 15 residues. Germline CDR1 and CDR2: SGHTA and FQGNSA. V lost 6 bases, J lost 0 bases, and 12 bases lay in between. This CDR3 is CASSPSAYSGNTIYF. In DNA, the CDR3 is TGTGCCAGCAGTCCTTCGGCGTACTCTGGAAACACCATATATTTT.

This clonotype was seen more than once but under ten times. The chain recombines TRBV5-1 with TRBJ1-2; 7 nucleotides align to TRBD1. CDR1 is SGHRS, CDR2 YFSETQ, per germline. The length of the CDR3 is 16 residues. V lost 0 bases and J lost 4; bases outside the gene matches: 9. The chain's CDR3 is CASSLEEASGGYGYTF. The CDR3 coding sequence is TGCGCCAGCAGCTTGGAAGAAGCGTCAGGGGGCTATGGCTACACCTTC.

This clonotype came up many times. The chain employs TRBV7-8 and TRBJ1-1, with 9 bases that match TRBD1. V shed 5 bases and J 4 bases; nucleotides not matched to a gene: 8. CDR1 is SGHVS and CDR2 is FQNEAQ in the germline V gene. CDR3 size: 15 residues. The CDR3 bases are TGTGCCAGCAGCGATCAGGACAGGGGTGGCACTGAAGCTTTCTTT. Translation: CASSDQDRGGTEAFF.

This clonotype was observed a few times. The chain is built from TRBV30 and TRBJ2-7; D not resolved. Germline V gives CDR1 GTSNPN, CDR2 SVGIG (reference sequence). The CDR3 contains 13 residues. Trimming took off 1 base at V and 3 bases at J, with 10 bases between the two ends. The CDR3 region has the DNA TGTGCCTGGAGTGGGCATCGGTTCTACGAGCAGTACTTC. This gives the protein CAWSGHRFYEQYF.

V and J are TRBV28 and TRBJ1-5; TRBD1 matches at 9 bases. Germline CDR1 and CDR2: MDHEN and SYDVKM. CDR3 size: 16 residues. Trimming at V came to 3 bases and at J to 5 bases, leaving 8 bases not matched to a gene. The CDR3 protein is CASSFADRGVDQPQHF. CDR3 bases: TGTGCCAGCAGTTTCGCCGACAGGGGGGTGGATCAGCCCCAGCATTTT.

A word on this clonotype: This may come from a read error, since a much larger clone is one base off. This chain uses TRBV20-1 with TRBJ2-2, with 8 bases identical to TRBD1. The CDR3 sequence is 13 residues long. Germline V gene sequence: CDR1 DFQATT, CDR2 SNEGSKA (reference sequence). The CDR3 DNA reads TGCAGTGTACAGGGGGAGGTCACCGGGGAGCTGGTTTTT. Its protein product is CSVQGEVTGELVF.

V and J are TRBV11-3 and TRBJ1-4, with 9 bases lining up with TRBD1. Germline-derived CDR1 and CDR2 are SGHNT and YENEEA. The CDR3 totals 15 residues. Germline trimming cut 4 bases from V and 7 bases from J; bases unmatched to any gene: 7. This CDR3 is CASSSPGQGCEKLFF. The CDR3 region has the DNA TGTGCCAGCAGCTCACCGGGACAGGGATGTGAAAAACTGTTTTTT.